The clone carrying this T cell receptor beta chain has a count of ten or more. Its specificity is not known. The CDR3 is 19 residues long. Germline CDR1 and CDR2: MDHEN and SYDVKM. V lost 5 bases and J lost 0, with 22 bases in between. Time point specified: newly diagnosed GD, antithyroid drugs for less than 3 months. PBMC RNA was the source of the TCR library. The data stem from a study of regulatory T cells in long-lasting Graves disease. Study details: Less than 3 months of antithyroid drugs had been taken by newly diagnosed Graves' patients. General observations from the study: Authors noted too few samples as a limitation. Persistent disease exhibited a predilection for TRBV28, TRBJ1-2 and TRBJ2-5.

The TCR beta library used iRepertoire HTBI primers with Arm-PCR amplification of CDR3. In TCRdb, the multiplex PCR reads were re-called with MiXCR into one record per CDR3 protein. The repertoire holds about half a million distinct CDR3 sequences, with more than 10% as singletons. This same sample was also taken into another study, of T cells in Graves' hyperthyroidism and ophthalmopathy. This second study notes: Most thyroid clonotypes expanded above 0.001 appeared in blood too.

The starting material was peripheral blood mononuclear cells (PBMCs), obtained at new diagnosis, from a patient treated with antithyroid drugs. The genes are TRBV28 and TRBJ1-4; D is unresolved. The clonotype comes from a woman aged 25-40 years with Graves disease. The CDR3 loop is CASSPILGRKDATNEKLFF. The CDR3 DNA is TGTGCCAGCAGTCCAATACTAGGACGGAAAGATGCAACTAATGAAAAACTGTTTTTT.